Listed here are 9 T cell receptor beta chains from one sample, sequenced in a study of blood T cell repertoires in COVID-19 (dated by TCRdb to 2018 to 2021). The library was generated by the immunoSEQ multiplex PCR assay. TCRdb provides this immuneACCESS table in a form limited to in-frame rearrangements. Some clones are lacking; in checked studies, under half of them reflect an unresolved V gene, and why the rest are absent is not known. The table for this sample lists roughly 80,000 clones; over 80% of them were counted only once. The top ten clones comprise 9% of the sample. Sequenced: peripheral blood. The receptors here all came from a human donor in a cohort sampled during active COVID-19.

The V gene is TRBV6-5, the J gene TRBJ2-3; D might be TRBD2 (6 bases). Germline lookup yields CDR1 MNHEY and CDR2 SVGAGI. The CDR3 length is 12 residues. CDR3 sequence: CASRGRTDTQYF. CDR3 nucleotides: TGTGCTTCGCGGGGCCGAACAGATACGCAGTATTTT.

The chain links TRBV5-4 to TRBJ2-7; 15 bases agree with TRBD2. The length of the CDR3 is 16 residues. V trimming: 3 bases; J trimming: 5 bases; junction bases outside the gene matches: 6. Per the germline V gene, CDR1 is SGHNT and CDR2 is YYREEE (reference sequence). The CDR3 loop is CASSSGLAGGLNEQYF. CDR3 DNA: TGTGCCAGCAGCTCCGGACTAGCGGGGGGGCTTAACGAGCAGTACTTC.

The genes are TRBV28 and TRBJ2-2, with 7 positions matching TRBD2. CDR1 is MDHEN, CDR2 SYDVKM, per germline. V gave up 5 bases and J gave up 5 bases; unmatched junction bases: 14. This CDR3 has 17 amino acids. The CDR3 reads CASSPVGRGYRTGELFF. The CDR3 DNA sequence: TGTGCCAGCAGTCCAGTCGGGCGGGGGTACAGAACCGGGGAGCTGTTTTTT.

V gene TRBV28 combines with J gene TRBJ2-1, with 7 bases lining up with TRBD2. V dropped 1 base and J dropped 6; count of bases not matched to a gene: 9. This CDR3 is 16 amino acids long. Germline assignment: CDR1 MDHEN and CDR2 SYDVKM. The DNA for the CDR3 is TGTGCCAGCAGTTTATCTAGCGGAGTGGTGGGCAATGAGCAGTTCTTC. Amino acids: CASSLSSGVVGNEQFF. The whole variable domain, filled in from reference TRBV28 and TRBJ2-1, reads DVKVTQSSRYLVKRTGEKVFLECVQDMDHENMFWYRQDPGLGLRLIYFSYDVKMKEKGDIPEGYSVSREKKERFSLILESASTNQTSMYLCASSLSSGVVGNEQFFGPGTRLTVL.

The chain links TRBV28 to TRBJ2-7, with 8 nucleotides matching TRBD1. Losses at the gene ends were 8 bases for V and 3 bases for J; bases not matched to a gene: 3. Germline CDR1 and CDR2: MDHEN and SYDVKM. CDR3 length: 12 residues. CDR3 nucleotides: TGTGCCAGCCGGACAGGGTACTACGAGCAGTACTTC. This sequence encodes CASRTGYYEQYF.

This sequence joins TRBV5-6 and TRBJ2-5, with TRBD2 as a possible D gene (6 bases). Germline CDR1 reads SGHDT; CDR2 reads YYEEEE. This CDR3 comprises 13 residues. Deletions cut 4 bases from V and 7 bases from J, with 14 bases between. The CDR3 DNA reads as TGTGCCAGCAGCGTAGGCCCCGGGGGGACCCAGTACTTC. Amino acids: CASSVGPGGTQYF.

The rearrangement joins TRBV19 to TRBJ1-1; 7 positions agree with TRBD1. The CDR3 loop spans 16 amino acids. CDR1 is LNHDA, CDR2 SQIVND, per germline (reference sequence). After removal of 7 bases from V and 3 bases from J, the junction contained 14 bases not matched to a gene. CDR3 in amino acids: CASTPPRRQGDTEAFF. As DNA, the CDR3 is TGTGCCAGTACTCCCCCCAGGCGGCAGGGGGACACTGAAGCTTTCTTT.

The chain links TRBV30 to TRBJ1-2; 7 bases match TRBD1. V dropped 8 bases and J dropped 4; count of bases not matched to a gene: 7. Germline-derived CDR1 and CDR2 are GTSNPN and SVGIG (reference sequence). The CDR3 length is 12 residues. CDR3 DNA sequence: TGTGCCCGGGGACGGGACAGCTATGGCTACACCTTC. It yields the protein CARGRDSYGYTF.

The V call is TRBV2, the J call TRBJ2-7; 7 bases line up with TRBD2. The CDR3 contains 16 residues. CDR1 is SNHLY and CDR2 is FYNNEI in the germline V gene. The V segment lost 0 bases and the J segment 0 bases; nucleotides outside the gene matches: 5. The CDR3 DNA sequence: TGTGCCAGCAGTGAAGCCGGCCAGCGGGACTCCTACGAGCAGTACTTC. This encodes CASSEAGQRDSYEQYF.